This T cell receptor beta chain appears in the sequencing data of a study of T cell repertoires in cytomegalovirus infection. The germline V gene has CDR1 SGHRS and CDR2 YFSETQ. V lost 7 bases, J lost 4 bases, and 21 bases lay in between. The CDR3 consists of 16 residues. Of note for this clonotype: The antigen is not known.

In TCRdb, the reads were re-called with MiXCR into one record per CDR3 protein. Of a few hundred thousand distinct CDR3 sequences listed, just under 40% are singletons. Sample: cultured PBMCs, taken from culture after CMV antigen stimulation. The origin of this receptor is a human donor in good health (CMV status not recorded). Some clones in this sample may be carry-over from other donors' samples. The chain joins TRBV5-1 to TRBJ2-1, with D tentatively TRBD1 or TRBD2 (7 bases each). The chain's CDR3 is CASSRGAGGMYNEQFF. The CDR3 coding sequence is TGCGCCAGCTCCCGGGGGGCAGGGGGAATGTACAATGAGCAGTTCTTC.